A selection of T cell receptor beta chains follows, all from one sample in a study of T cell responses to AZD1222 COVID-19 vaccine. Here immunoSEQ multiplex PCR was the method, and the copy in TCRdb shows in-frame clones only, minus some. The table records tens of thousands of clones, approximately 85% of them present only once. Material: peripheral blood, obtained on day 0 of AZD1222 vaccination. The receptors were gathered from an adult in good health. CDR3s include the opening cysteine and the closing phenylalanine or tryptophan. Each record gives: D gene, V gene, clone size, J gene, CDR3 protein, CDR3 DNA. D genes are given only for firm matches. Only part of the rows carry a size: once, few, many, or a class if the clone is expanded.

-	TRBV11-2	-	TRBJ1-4	CASSFLVATNEKLFF	TGTGCCAGCAGCTTTTTGGTTGCAACTAATGAAAAACTGTTTTTT
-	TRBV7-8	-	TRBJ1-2	CASSLVQGTGGYTF	TGTGCCAGCAGCTTAGTTCAGGGGACGGGTGGCTACACCTTC
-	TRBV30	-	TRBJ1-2	CAWSPHQGTAGYTF	TGTGCCTGGAGTCCTCATCAGGGCACTGCTGGCTACACCTTC
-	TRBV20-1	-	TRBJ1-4	CSASQGQLGEKLFF	TGCAGTGCTAGTCAGGGGCAGTTAGGCGAAAAACTGTTTTTT
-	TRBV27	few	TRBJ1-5	CASSLFRSVYQPQHF	TGTGCCAGCAGTTTGTTTCGTTCCGTCTATCAGCCCCAGCATTTT
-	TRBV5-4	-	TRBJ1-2	CASSPRGYGYGYTF	TGTGCCAGCAGCCCGAGGGGGTATGGCTATGGCTACACCTTC
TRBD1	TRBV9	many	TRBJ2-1	CASSAAQGLNEQFF	TGTGCCAGCAGCGCCGCACAGGGGCTGAATGAGCAGTTCTTC
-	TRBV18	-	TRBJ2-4	CASSYAGAKNIQYF	TGTGCCAGCTCATACGCAGGGGCCAAAAACATTCAGTACTTC
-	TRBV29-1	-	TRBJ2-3	CSVSGLPKADTQYF	TGCAGCGTCTCGGGACTCCCCAAGGCAGATACGCAGTATTTT
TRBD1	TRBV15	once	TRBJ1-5	CATSRGPRGSNSNQPQHF	TGTGCCACCAGCAGAGGCCCCAGGGGGTCTAATAGCAATCAGCCCCAGCATTTT
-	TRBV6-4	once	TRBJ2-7	CASSPDPSSYEQYF	TGTGCCAGCAGTCCGGACCCGAGCTCCTACGAGCAGTACTTC
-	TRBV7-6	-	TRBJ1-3	CASSSTVSSGNTIYF	TGTGCCAGCAGCTCGACGGTGAGCTCTGGAAACACCATATATTTT
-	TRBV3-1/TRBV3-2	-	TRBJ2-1	CASSPEFSYNEQFF	TGTGCCAGCAGCCCTGAATTCTCCTACAATGAGCAGTTCTTC
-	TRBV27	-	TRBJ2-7	CASSLSPPVEQYF	TGTGCCAGCAGTTTATCGCCCCCCGTCGAGCAGTACTTC
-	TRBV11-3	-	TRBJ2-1	CASSPQAYNEQFF	TGTGCCAGCAGTCCTCAAGCCTACAATGAGCAGTTCTTC
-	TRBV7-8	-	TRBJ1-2	CASSLALVYGYTF	TGTGCCAGCAGCTTAGCGCTAGTCTATGGCTACACCTTC